This T cell receptor beta chain was sequenced in a study of T cells in Graves' hyperthyroidism and ophthalmopathy. Turning to the study itself: Peripheral blood specimens were obtained at initial diagnosis, prior to any treatment.

The source material, RNA transcripts, was used to amplify TCR beta CDR3 regions. An initial round of RT-PCR targeting the TCR CDR3 relied on the HTBI primer set. TCRdb reanalysed the multiplex PCR reads using MiXCR and keeps one entry per CDR3 protein. The sample includes approximately 610,000 distinct CDR3 sequences, roughly a sixth seen only once; the top ten take about 18%. Study results and caveats: The majority of expanded thyroid clonotypes above 0.001 also appeared in blood. Ophthalmopathy, which appeared later, was predicted by the model a median approximately 6 months before onset.

From germline, CDR1 is SGHVS and CDR2 FQNEAQ. The CDR3 contains 16 residues. V lost 4 bases, J lost 4 bases, and 10 bases stayed unmatched. Of note for this clonotype: The antigen remains undetermined.

Sequencing input: blood. The source is a young woman with Graves' hyperthyroidism. This rearrangement joins TRBV7-8 to TRBJ2-1, with 7 bases identical to TRBD1. The CDR3, as DNA: TGTGCCAGCAGCTCACCTTACAGGGGACCTTACAATGAGCAGTTCTTC. Its translation is CASSSPYRGPYNEQFF. Variable domain in full (rest from reference TRBV7-8 and TRBJ2-1): GAGVSQSPRYKVAKRGQDVALRCDPISGHVSLFWYQQALGQGPEFLTYFQNEAQLDKSGLPSDRFFAERPEGSVSTLKIQRTQQEDSAVYLCASSSPYRGPYNEQFFGPGTRLTVL.